This T cell receptor beta chain was sequenced for a study of blood T cell repertoires in COVID-19. Study summary: Acute-phase and convalescent COVID-19 samples originated in the United States, Italy and Spain. The analysed material was cDNA or gDNA that came from T cells, B-cell-depleted T cells, or PBMCs.

J gave up 6 bases and V 6 bases, and 14 bases lay outside the gene matches. Germline V gene lookup returns CDR1 KGHSH and CDR2 LQKENI. The CDR3 totals 17 residues. TCRdb keeps only in-frame clones here, not all; method: immunoSEQ multiplex PCR. The sample includes 200,000 to 300,000 clones, 88% of them seen just once. The sample was peripheral blood. This receptor was obtained from a man older than 75 with acute or convalescent COVID-19. This chain joins TRBV18 and TRBJ2-2, with 9 bases aligning to TRBD1. This CDR3 is CASSLGTGNVGAGELFF. The CDR3 DNA sequence: TGTGCCAGCTCGCTAGGGACAGGGAATGTCGGCGCCGGGGAGCTGTTTTTT.